This TCR beta chain came from a study of T cell clonality in common variable immunodeficiency. This CDR3 is 13 amino acids long. The J segment lost 6 bases and the V segment lost 6 bases, leaving 7 bases of the junction unmatched. Germline V gives CDR1 LGHDT, CDR2 YNNKEL (reference sequence). Study-wide results and limits: CVID patient heterogeneity limited repertoire-clinical complication correlations. In common variable immunodeficiency, TCR beta chains reportedly carried fewer deletions and N-nucleotide insertions. Compared with controls, CVID subjects had fewer shared TCRbeta clones.

Equal genomic DNA amounts from CVID and control samples were sequenced. Some clones are missing from TCRdb's copy, which holds only in-frame ones; the method was immunoSEQ multiplex PCR. The repertoire consists of about 45,000 clones, none detected only once. The table lists this clone with many counts. Its target is unknown. The sequence runs out 3 residues before the end of the CDR3; the remainder is reconstructed from the germline J gene. V is TRBV3-1 (or the pseudogene TRBV3-2) and J is TRBJ1-1, with 7 bases fitting TRBD1. Sequencing input: peripheral blood mononuclear cells. The clonotype comes from a person aged 18 to 75 in good health. The part of the CDR3 DNA that was read is TGTGCCAGCAGACCCTCAGGGGGAGCTGAA. Translating gives CASRPSGGAE. The complete CDR3 reads CASRPSGGAEAFF.